This T cell receptor beta chain is drawn from a study of early T cells in non-severe SARS-CoV-2 infection. Study-level findings and limits: Reliance on VDJdb matching favored anti-spike CD8 responses; private and CD4 specificities were missed.

This clonotype was detected ten times or more. Its antigen is still unknown. Trimming left V 1 base short and J 8 bases short, with 8 bases between. The CDR3 has 12 amino acids. From germline, CDR1 is SGHAT and CDR2 FQNNGV. In the library, individual cDNA molecules carried attached unique molecular identifiers. Via MiXCR, TCRdb re-called the 5' RACE reads, giving one row per CDR3 protein. The data contain 30,000 to 40,000 distinct CDR3 sequences, 3.5% to 5% of them singletons. The chain employs TRBV11-2 and TRBJ1-2; no reliable D call. The sequenced sample consisted of whole blood. This TCR was recovered from an adult who was a healthcare worker with PCR-confirmed SARS-CoV-2 infection or an uninfected control (not recorded which). The CDR3 DNA is TGTGCCAGCAGCTTAGGGGGTAGCGGCTACACCTTC. It encodes CASSLGGSGYTF.